The 21 T cell receptor beta chains below all came from one sample that was sequenced in a study of OX40 agonist ivuxolimab in advanced cancers. The repertoire was sequenced with immunoSEQ multiplex PCR; TCRdb's copy has only in-frame clones and lacks some. The profile shows tens of thousands of clones, 89% of them singletons. Sequences were derived from CD4+ or CD8+ T cells sorted from blood, sampled in a trial of the OX40 agonist ivuxolimab. These receptors were obtained from an adult with an advanced solid tumor such as melanoma, head and neck, liver or kidney cancer.

This sequence joins TRBV9 and TRBJ2-2, with 7 nucleotides matching TRBD2. Per germline, CDR1 SGDLS and CDR2 YYNGEE. CDR3 length: 18 amino acids. V shed 0 bases, J shed 2 bases, and the junction held 10 bases outside the gene matches. This CDR3 is CASSVDLRASGNTGELFF. CDR3 DNA: TGTGCCAGCAGCGTAGACTTAAGAGCTAGCGGTAACACCGGGGAGCTGTTTTTT.

V gene TRBV23-1 combines with J gene TRBJ1-1; D possibly corresponds to TRBD1 (6 bases). TRBV23-1 is assigned to the ORF class and has an uncertain function. V lost 3 bases to trimming and J lost 4 bases, with 15 bases between them. This CDR3 is 15 amino acids long. The CDR3 reads CASSHIFGQFTEAFF. CDR3 in DNA: TGCGCCAGCAGTCATATTTTCGGACAGTTCACTGAAGCTTTCTTT.

This chain connects TRBV25-1 to TRBJ2-2; 7 bases are shared with TRBD1. CDR1 is MGHDK, CDR2 SYGVNS, per germline. This CDR3 spans 16 amino acids. V gave up 2 bases and J gave up 6 bases; unmatched junction bases: 9. The CDR3 DNA reads TGTGCCAGCAGTGAACCACAGGGGCTTGGTTCCGGGGAGCTGTTTTTT. Its translation: CASSEPQGLGSGELFF. Using reference TRBV25-1 and TRBJ2-2 for the parts outside the CDR3, the full variable domain is EADIYQTPRYLVIGTGKKITLECSQTMGHDKMYWYQQDPGMELHLIHYSYGVNSTEKGDLSSESTVSRIRTEHFPLTLESARPSHTSQYLCASSEPQGLGSGELFFGEGSRLTVL.

The chain is built from TRBV5-1 and TRBJ1-1, with D perhaps matching TRBD1 (5 bases). The CDR3 loop spans 15 amino acids. Deletions cut 1 base from V and 0 bases from J, with 10 bases between. Germline V gives CDR1 SGHRS, CDR2 YFSETQ. CDR3 coding DNA: TGCGCCAGCAGCTTGCTGGGGCGAATGAACACTGAAGCTTTCTTT. This gives the protein CASSLLGRMNTEAFF.

The chain combines TRBV6-1 with TRBJ1-1, with D unresolved. The CDR3 is 14 residues long. V was cut by 6 bases and J by 1 base, with 12 bases left in between. Germline V gene lookup returns CDR1 MNHNS and CDR2 SASEGT. DNA for the CDR3: TGTGCCAGCAGGATATATGAGACGAACACTGAAGCTTTCTTT. Protein: CASRIYETNTEAFF.

This clone occurred once. This chain links TRBV5-1 with TRBJ1-1, with D hard to call. The CDR3 spans 13 residues. The germline V gene has CDR1 SGHRS and CDR2 YFSETQ. V was trimmed by 2 bases and J by 2 bases, leaving 7 bases between them. CDR3 sequence: CASSFQDNTEAFF. CDR3 in DNA: TGCGCCAGCAGCTTTCAGGATAACACTGAAGCTTTCTTT.

This clone showed up just a few times. The gene calls are TRBV15 and TRBJ2-6; D is uncertain. CDR3 length equals 15 residues. The V end was cut by 5 bases, the J end by 0 bases, with 8 bases between. Looked up from germline, CDR1 is LNHNV and CDR2 is YYDKDF (reference sequence). The CDR3 bases are TGTGCCACCAGCCGACGAGGCTCTGGGGCCAACGTCCTGACTTTC. Encoded protein: CATSRRGSGANVLTF.

The rearrangement links TRBV28 to TRBJ1-1; D is possibly TRBD1 (6 bases). This CDR3 comprises 14 residues. The V end lost 8 bases, the J end lost 1 base, and 14 bases lay between the germline ends. CDR1 and CDR2 (germline): MDHEN, SYDVKM. CDR3 region: CASSPGDRNTEAFF. CDR3 in DNA: TGTGCCAGCTCTCCAGGGGATCGGAACACTGAAGCTTTCTTT.

This clone was counted between two and nine times. V gene TRBV19 combines with J gene TRBJ1-4; 8 bases line up with TRBD1. The CDR3 covers 13 residues. V was pared by 5 bases and J by 6 bases, with 2 bases of the junction left unmatched. The germline gives CDR1 LNHDA, CDR2 SQIVND (reference sequence). In DNA form, the CDR3 reads TGTGCCAGTAGTCTGACAGGGGATGAAAAACTGTTTTTT. Its translation: CASSLTGDEKLFF.

The V gene is TRBV7-3, the J gene TRBJ2-1; a weak D match, TRBD2 (6 bases). CDR1 and CDR2 from the germline V gene are SGHTA and FQGTGA. The CDR3 runs to 13 residues. V gave up 4 bases and J gave up 12 bases, with 16 bases separating them. CDR3 in DNA: TGTGCCAGCAGCTCCCTACTAGGAGGGAGGCAGTTCTTC. Its protein is CASSSLLGGRQFF.

The chain has TRBV30 and TRBJ1-2; a possible D gene is TRBD1 (5 bases). Germline V gives CDR1 GTSNPN, CDR2 SVGIG (reference sequence). V was clipped by 0 bases and J by 6 bases, with 11 bases between them. The CDR3 contains 13 residues. CDR3 in amino acids: CAWSVQEADGYTF. In nucleotides, the CDR3 is TGTGCCTGGAGTGTACAGGAAGCCGATGGCTACACCTTC. Complete variable domain (other parts from reference TRBV30 and TRBJ1-2): SQTIHQWPATLVQPVGSPLSLECTVEGTSNPNLYWYRQAAGRGLQLLFYSVGIGQISSEVPQNLSASRPQDRQFILSSKKLLLSDSGFYLCAWSVQEADGYTFGSGTRLTVV.

This clone was recorded once. This sequence joins TRBV5-6 and TRBJ2-7; D not resolved. Germline V gene data show CDR1 as SGHDT and CDR2 as YYEEEE. CDR3 length equals 15 residues. The V and J ends lost 5 bases and 3 bases respectively, with 18 bases between them. The CDR3 bases are TGTGCCAGCAGACGCCTTTCGCAGATCAGCTACGAGCAGTACTTC. Translated, it gives CASRRLSQISYEQYF.

The rearrangement uses TRBV15 and TRBJ2-7; TRBD1 is a possible D gene (6 bases). CDR3 length: 16 residues. Germline lookup yields CDR1 LNHNV and CDR2 YYDKDF (reference sequence). Trimming cost V 0 bases and J 1 base, with 13 bases left between them. The CDR3 DNA follows: TGTGCCACCAGCAGAGATGCAACAGGGTCTTCCTACGAGCAGTACTTC. Its translation: CATSRDATGSSYEQYF.

The chain combines TRBV11-2 with TRBJ1-5, with a weak D call TRBD1 (5 bases). Between the trimmed V and J ends, which lost 0 bases and 9 bases, there was a span of 9 bases. The CDR3 loop spans 13 amino acids. Germline V gene lookup returns CDR1 SGHAT and CDR2 FQNNGV. Written as DNA, the CDR3 is TGTGCCAGCAGCTTAGATCTTGGGGGGCCCCAGCATTTT. Its protein is CASSLDLGGPQHF. The entire variable domain, with the rest obtained from reference TRBV11-2 and TRBJ1-5, is as follows: EAGVAQSPRYKIIEKRQSVAFWCNPISGHATLYWYQQILGQGPKLLIQFQNNGVVDDSQLPKDRFSAERLKGVDSTLKIQPAKLEDSAVYLCASSLDLGGPQHFGDGTRLSIL.

This sequence joins TRBV6-5 and TRBJ2-1; no firm D call. Germline loops: CDR1 MNHEY, CDR2 SVGAGI. There are 13 residues in the CDR3. Trimming shortened V by 2 bases and J by 6 bases, and 8 bases separated the two germline ends. This CDR3 is CASSYPPANEQFF. The CDR3 nucleotides are TGTGCCAGCAGTTACCCCCCCGCCAATGAGCAGTTCTTC.

J is TRBJ1-3 and V is TRBV29-1, with TRBD1 identical over 9 bases. Germline loops: CDR1 SQVTM, CDR2 ANQGSEA. The junction had 7 bases not matched to a gene; V was cut back by 4 bases and J by 0 bases. CDR3 size: 16 residues. CDR3 loop: CSVAQGQGRSGNTIYF. The CDR3 DNA reads as TGCAGCGTTGCCCAGGGACAGGGACGCTCTGGAAACACCATATATTTT.

In this sample, this clone turned up a few times. The chain couples TRBV5-6 to TRBJ2-1; D may correspond to TRBD1 or TRBD2 (5 bases each). Per germline, CDR1 SGHDT and CDR2 YYEEEE. V lost 6 bases and J lost 0, with 16 bases in between. There are 16 residues in the CDR3. The chain's CDR3 is CASTPLWGSSYNEQFF. In nucleotides, the CDR3 is TGTGCCAGCACCCCACTCTGGGGGAGCTCCTACAATGAGCAGTTCTTC.

The chain combines TRBV27 with TRBJ2-1, with 11 bases matching TRBD2. In germline, CDR1 is MNHEY, CDR2 SMNVEV (reference sequence). The V and J ends lost 7 bases and 4 bases, in that order; junction bases with no gene match: 6. CDR3 length: 15 amino acids. This chain's CDR3 is CASTLAGGGYNEQFF. Here the CDR3 DNA reads TGTGCCAGCACCTTAGCGGGAGGGGGATACAATGAGCAGTTCTTC.

The chain couples TRBV6-5 to TRBJ1-2; D is uncertain. V was cut by 1 base and J by 2 bases, with 14 bases left in between. The germline gives CDR1 MNHEY, CDR2 SVGAGI. The CDR3 totals 16 residues. In DNA, the CDR3 is TGTGCCAGCAGTTACTACCCGTATCCCGGAAACTATGGCTACACCTTC. Protein product: CASSYYPYPGNYGYTF.

The chain recombines TRBV7-2 with TRBJ1-1; D ambiguous. V lost 4 bases and J lost 6, with 12 bases in between. The CDR3 consists of 13 residues. Germline V gene sequence: CDR1 SGHTA, CDR2 FQGNSA. The chain's CDR3 is CASSSNPSAEAFF. Written as DNA, the CDR3 is TGTGCCAGCAGCTCTAACCCAAGCGCTGAAGCTTTCTTT.

In DNA form, the CDR3 reads TGTGCCAGCAGCTTGGAGATCGGGTGGGAGACCCAGTACTTC. Translation: CASSLEIGWETQYF. The chain is built from TRBV5-4 and TRBJ2-5; D gene unclear. Germline CDR1 is SGHNT and CDR2 is YYREEE (reference sequence). This CDR3 is built from 14 residues. The germline V and J ends were trimmed by 0 bases and 5 bases, with 11 bases remaining between them.